The 15 T cell receptor beta chains reported below all come from one sample, sequenced in a study of shared clonotypes between healthy human individuals. Generated by immunoSEQ multiplex PCR, the TCRdb table keeps only in-frame clones and is missing some. Of 2 million to 2.5 million clones listed, about 92% are singletons. The sequencing sample was made of naive CD4+ T cells from PBMCs. Described subset: CD45RA+ positively selected. These receptor sequences come from a man between 18 and 35 years old in good health. Some clones in this sample may be carry-over from other donors' samples.

CDR3: CASSSGLAGVADTQYF. The CDR3 DNA follows: TGTGCCAGCAGCTCGGGACTAGCGGGAGTCGCAGATACGCAGTATTTT. The chain recombines TRBV4-2 with TRBJ2-3, with TRBD2 matching over 14 bases. This CDR3 is built from 16 residues. The germline gives CDR1 LGHNA, CDR2 YNFKEQ. The V gene end was trimmed by 5 bases and the J gene end by 4 bases; junction bases not matched to a gene: 5.

The genes are TRBV5-1 and TRBJ2-1; D assignment may be TRBD1 or TRBD2 (5 bases each). Trimming took off 5 bases at V and 6 bases at J, with 21 bases between the two ends. This CDR3 contains 16 residues. Germline V lookup: CDR1 SGHRS, CDR2 YFSETQ. This CDR3 is CASSSSGSSGGNEQFF. For the CDR3, the DNA is TGCGCCAGCAGTTCATCCGGGTCCAGTGGGGGCAATGAGCAGTTCTTC.

V and J are TRBV28 and TRBJ2-5; 10 positions match TRBD2. After removal of 1 base from V and 1 base from J, the junction contained 9 bases not matched to a gene. Germline loops: CDR1 MDHEN, CDR2 SYDVKM. This CDR3 is built from 18 residues. The DNA for the CDR3 is TGTGCCAGCAGTTTATTGACTAGCGGGTATACCACCCAAGAGACCCAGTACTTC. This gives the protein CASSLLTSGYTTQETQYF.

This clone is a singleton in its sample. The gene calls are TRBV11-2 and TRBJ2-7; 7 bases map to TRBD1. Germline V gene lookup returns CDR1 SGHAT and CDR2 FQNNGV. The CDR3 extends over 16 amino acids. V dropped 6 bases and J dropped 2; count of bases not matched to a gene: 13. CDR3 coding DNA: TGTGCCAGCAGGCCCTATACTCGACAGGGCGCCTACGAGCAGTACTTC. This sequence encodes CASRPYTRQGAYEQYF.

With respect to this clone: Other DNA sequences in the same sample also yield this CDR3. The CDR3, as DNA: TGTGCCACCAGCAGAGATCAAGGGTACGAGCAGTACTTC. Encoded protein: CATSRDQGYEQYF. The chain joins TRBV15 to TRBJ2-7; D remains unclear. V lost 0 bases, J lost 4 bases, and 7 bases lay in between. Germline V gene data show CDR1 as LNHNV and CDR2 as YYDKDF (reference sequence). The CDR3 spans 13 residues.

The chain employs TRBV10-3 and TRBJ2-1; maybe TRBD2 (6 bases). The CDR3 contains 14 residues. The V and J ends lost 11 bases and 4 bases respectively, with 18 bases between them. Germline loops: CDR1 ENHRY, CDR2 SYGVKD. In DNA form, the CDR3 reads TGTGCCTCCGCCGCATCTAGCGAATACAATGAGCAGTTCTTC. Translated, it gives CASAASSEYNEQFF.

This rearrangement joins TRBV4-1 to TRBJ1-2; D perhaps matches TRBD1 (6 bases). The V gene lost 3 bases and the J gene lost 8 bases, with 16 bases spanning the gap. CDR1 and CDR2 from the germline V gene are MGHRA and YSYEKL. This CDR3 comprises 14 residues. The CDR3 DNA reads as TGCGCCAGCAGCCAGGTCCCGGGGGGCGCGGGCTACACCTTC. As protein: CASSQVPGGAGYTF.

The chain is built from TRBV7-2 and TRBJ2-7, with 7 bases that match TRBD1. Germline CDR1 is SGHTA and CDR2 is FQGNSA. The CDR3 has 18 residues. The junction had 19 bases not matched to a gene; V was cut back by 5 bases and J by 3 bases. CDR3 coding DNA: TGTGCCAGCAGCCCGAATGGTATGACAGGGAAGGGCCTCTACGAGCAGTACTTC. Its translation is CASSPNGMTGKGLYEQYF.

The gene calls are TRBV5-8 and TRBJ1-2; D remains unclear. In germline, CDR1 is SGHTS, CDR2 YDEGEE. Trimming took off 0 bases at V and 2 bases at J, with 17 bases between the two ends. CDR3 length: 17 amino acids. The CDR3 region has the DNA TGTGCCAGCAGCTTGGCCCGAGCAGGCCGAGGAAACTATGGCTACACCTTC. The encoded protein is CASSLARAGRGNYGYTF.

The chain carries TRBV7-3 and TRBJ2-1, with a possible D match to TRBD2 (6 bases). CDR1 and CDR2 (germline): SGHTA, FQGTGA. The length of the CDR3 is 13 residues. With 4 bases removed from V and 5 bases from J, the gap between germline ends came to 9 bases. The CDR3 is CASSSGSDNEQFF. The CDR3 DNA follows: TGTGCCAGCAGCTCCGGGAGTGACAATGAGCAGTTCTTC.

As for this clone: This same CDR3 is encoded by further DNA sequences in the sample. CDR3 nucleotide sequence: TGTGCCAGCAGCTTAGGACCGGCCTCTGGAAACACCATATATTTT. As protein: CASSLGPASGNTIYF. The chain joins TRBV5-4 to TRBJ1-3; D gene uncertain. Trimming stripped 2 bases from V and 0 bases from J, with 9 bases between. Germline-derived CDR1 and CDR2 are SGHNT and YYREEE (reference sequence). The CDR3 contains 15 residues. The whole variable domain, remainder taken from reference TRBV5-4 and TRBJ1-3, is ETGVTQSPTHLIKTRGQQVTLRCSSQSGHNTVSWYQQALGQGPQFIFQYYREEENGRGNFPPRFSGLQFPNYSSELNVNALELDDSALYLCASSLGPASGNTIYFGEGSWLTVV.

The chain carries TRBV30 and TRBJ1-2; D not certain. Trimming removed 1 base at V and 7 bases at J, with 16 bases between. Germline V gene data show CDR1 as GTSNPN and CDR2 as SVGIG (reference sequence). The CDR3 length is 14 residues. CDR3 protein: CAWSGDLGGSGYTF. CDR3 DNA: TGTGCCTGGAGTGGAGATTTGGGTGGTAGTGGCTACACCTTC.

Here the CDR3 reads CASSPRDRGYTGELFF. The CDR3 DNA reads as TGTGCCAGTAGCCCCCGGGACAGGGGGTACACCGGGGAGCTGTTTTTT. The rearrangement links TRBV19 to TRBJ2-2, with TRBD1 matching 11 bases. Germline V gene lookup returns CDR1 LNHDA and CDR2 SQIVND (reference sequence). V lost 6 bases and J lost 3; bases outside the gene matches: 6. The CDR3 totals 16 residues.

As for this clone: Other DNA sequences in this specimen translate into the identical CDR3. This chain joins TRBV7-2 and TRBJ2-3, with D perhaps TRBD2 (5 bases). The length of the CDR3 is 15 residues. The ends were cut back, 2 bases at V and 0 bases at J, with 9 bases in the middle. The germline gives CDR1 SGHTA, CDR2 FQGNSA. CDR3 sequence (DNA): TGTGCCAGCAGCTTACTTGGCGGGAGCACAGATACGCAGTATTTT. Its translation: CASSLLGGSTDTQYF.

The count of this clone is one. The chain recombines TRBV19 with TRBJ2-5; 7 positions match TRBD1. Per the germline V gene, CDR1 is LNHDA and CDR2 is SQIVND (reference sequence). The J segment lost 3 bases and the V segment lost 3 bases, leaving 16 bases of the junction unmatched. CDR3 length equals 18 residues. CDR3 DNA sequence: TGTGCCAGTAGTATGGGGTGGGGACAGCAACTTCCCAAAGAGACCCAGTACTTC. It yields the protein CASSMGWGQQLPKETQYF.